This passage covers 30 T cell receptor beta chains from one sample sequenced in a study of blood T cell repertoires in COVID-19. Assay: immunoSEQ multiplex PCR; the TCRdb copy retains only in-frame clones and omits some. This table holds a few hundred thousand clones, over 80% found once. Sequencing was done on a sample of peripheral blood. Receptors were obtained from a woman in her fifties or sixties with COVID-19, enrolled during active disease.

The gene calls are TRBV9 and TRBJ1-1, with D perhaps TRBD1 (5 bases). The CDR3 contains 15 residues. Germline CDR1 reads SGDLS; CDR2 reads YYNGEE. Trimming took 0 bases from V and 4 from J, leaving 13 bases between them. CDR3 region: CASSVEAGLTTEAFF. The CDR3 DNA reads TGTGCCAGCAGCGTAGAAGCAGGGTTGACCACTGAAGCTTTCTTT.

In nucleotides, the CDR3 is TGTGCCAGCAGTTACTTAGGGACAGTCCAGGAGACCCAGTACTTC. Its translation is CASSYLGTVQETQYF. The chain employs TRBV6-6 and TRBJ2-5; 7 positions agree with TRBD1. This CDR3 is 15 amino acids long. J lost 5 bases, V lost 1 base, and 7 bases had no gene match. Germline V gives CDR1 MNHNY, CDR2 SVGAGI (reference sequence).

The CDR3 nucleotides are TGTGCCAGCACCCTCCCGGGGAACACTGAAGCTTTCTTT. Its translation is CASTLPGNTEAFF. The gene calls are TRBV3-1 (or the pseudogene TRBV3-2) and TRBJ1-1; no clear D. V dropped 7 bases and J dropped 1 base, with 10 bases sitting between them. Germline V CDR1 and CDR2: LGHDT, YNNKEL (reference sequence). The CDR3 length is 13 residues.

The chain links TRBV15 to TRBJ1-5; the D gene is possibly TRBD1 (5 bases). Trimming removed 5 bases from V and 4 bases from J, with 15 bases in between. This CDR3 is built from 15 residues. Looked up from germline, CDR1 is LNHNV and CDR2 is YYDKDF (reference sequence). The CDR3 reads CATSPAGQLNQPQHF. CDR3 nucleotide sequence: TGTGCCACCAGCCCGGCGGGGCAGCTGAATCAGCCCCAGCATTTT. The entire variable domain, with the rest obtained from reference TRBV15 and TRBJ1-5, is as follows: DAMVIQNPRYQVTQFGKPVTLSCSQTLNHNVMYWYQQKSSQAPKLLFHYYDKDFNNEADTPDNFQSRRPNTSFCFLDIRSPGLGDTAMYLCATSPAGQLNQPQHFGDGTRLSIL.

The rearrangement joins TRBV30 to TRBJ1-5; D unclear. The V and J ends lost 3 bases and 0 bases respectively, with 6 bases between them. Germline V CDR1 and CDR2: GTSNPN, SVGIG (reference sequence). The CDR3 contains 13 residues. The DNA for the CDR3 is TGTGCCTGGAGCTTCAGTAGCAATCAGCCCCAGCATTTT. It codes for CAWSFSSNQPQHF.

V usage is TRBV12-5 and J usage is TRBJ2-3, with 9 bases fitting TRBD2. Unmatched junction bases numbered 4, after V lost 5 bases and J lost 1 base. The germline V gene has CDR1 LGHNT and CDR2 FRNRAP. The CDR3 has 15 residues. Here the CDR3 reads CASGPGLAGTDTQYF. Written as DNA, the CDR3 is TGTGCTAGTGGTCCGGGACTAGCTGGCACAGATACGCAGTATTTT.

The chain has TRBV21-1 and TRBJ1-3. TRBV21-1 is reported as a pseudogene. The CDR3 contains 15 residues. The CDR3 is CASTVDGNSGNTIYF. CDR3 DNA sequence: TGTGCCAGCACCGTGGACGGGAACTCTGGAAACACCATATATTTT.

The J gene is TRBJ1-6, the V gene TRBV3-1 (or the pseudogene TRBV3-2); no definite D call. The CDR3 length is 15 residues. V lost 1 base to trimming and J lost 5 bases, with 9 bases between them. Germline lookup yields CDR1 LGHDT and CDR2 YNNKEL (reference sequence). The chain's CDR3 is CASSQGRQDNSPLHF. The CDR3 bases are TGTGCCAGCAGCCAAGGGAGGCAGGATAATTCACCCCTCCACTTT.

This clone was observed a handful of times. This CDR3 is CASRYPTSGRASSYNEQFF. In DNA, the CDR3 is TGTGCCAGCAGGTACCCGACTAGCGGGAGGGCCAGCTCCTACAATGAGCAGTTCTTC. The chain recombines TRBV6-2 or TRBV6-3 with TRBJ2-1; 14 nucleotides agree with TRBD2. V lost 6 bases, J lost 0 bases, and 10 bases stayed unmatched. Germline V gene data show CDR1 as MNHEY and CDR2 as SVGEGT. The CDR3 loop spans 19 amino acids.

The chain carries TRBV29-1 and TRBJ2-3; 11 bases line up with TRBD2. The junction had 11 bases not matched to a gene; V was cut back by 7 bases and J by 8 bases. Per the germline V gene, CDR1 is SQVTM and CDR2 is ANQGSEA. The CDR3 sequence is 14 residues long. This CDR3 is CSAPGLAAVGTQYF. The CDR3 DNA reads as TGCAGCGCCCCGGGACTAGCGGCAGTCGGTACGCAGTATTTT.

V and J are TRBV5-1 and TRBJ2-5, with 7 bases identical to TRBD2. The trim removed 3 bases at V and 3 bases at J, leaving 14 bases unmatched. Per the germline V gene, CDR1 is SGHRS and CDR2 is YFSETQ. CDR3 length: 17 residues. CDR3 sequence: CASSWGGLLADKETQYF. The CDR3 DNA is TGCGCCAGCAGCTGGGGTGGGTTGCTAGCGGACAAAGAGACCCAGTACTTC. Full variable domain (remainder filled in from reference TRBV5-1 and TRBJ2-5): KAGVTQTPRYLIKTRGQQVTLSCSPISGHRSVSWYQQTPGQGLQFLFEYFSETQRNKGNFPGRFSGRQFSNSRSEMNVSTLELGDSALYLCASSWGGLLADKETQYFGPGTRLLVL.

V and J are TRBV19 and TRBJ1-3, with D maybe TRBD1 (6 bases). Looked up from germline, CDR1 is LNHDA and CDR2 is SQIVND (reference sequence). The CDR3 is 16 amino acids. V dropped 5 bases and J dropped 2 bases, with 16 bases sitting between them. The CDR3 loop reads CASSPPSGVAGNTIYF. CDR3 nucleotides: TGTGCCAGTAGTCCGCCTTCAGGGGTGGCTGGAAACACCATATATTTT. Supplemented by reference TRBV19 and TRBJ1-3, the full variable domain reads DGGITQSPKYLFRKEGQNVTLSCEQNLNHDAMYWYRQDPGQGLRLIYYSQIVNDFQKGDIAEGYSVSREKKESFPLTVTSAQKNPTAFYLCASSPPSGVAGNTIYFGEGSWLTVV.

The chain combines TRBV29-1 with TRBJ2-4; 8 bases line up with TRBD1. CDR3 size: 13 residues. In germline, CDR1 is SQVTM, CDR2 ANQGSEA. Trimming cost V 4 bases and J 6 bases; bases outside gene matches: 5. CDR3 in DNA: TGCAGCGTTGTGGACAGGGTGGGAAACATTCAGTACTTC. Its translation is CSVVDRVGNIQYF.

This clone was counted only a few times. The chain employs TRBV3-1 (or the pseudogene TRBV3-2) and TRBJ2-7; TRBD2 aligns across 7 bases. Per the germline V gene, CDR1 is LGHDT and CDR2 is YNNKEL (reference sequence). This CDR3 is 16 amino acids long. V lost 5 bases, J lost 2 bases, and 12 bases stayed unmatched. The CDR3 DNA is TGTGCCAGCAGCGAAGGGGTTCTAGCGGTAACCTACGAGCAGTACTTC. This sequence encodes CASSEGVLAVTYEQYF.

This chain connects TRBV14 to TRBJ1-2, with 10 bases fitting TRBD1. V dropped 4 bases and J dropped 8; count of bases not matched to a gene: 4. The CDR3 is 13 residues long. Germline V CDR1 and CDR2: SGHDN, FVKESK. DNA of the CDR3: TGTGCCAGCAGCCGACAGGGGGCAGGAGGCTACACCTTC. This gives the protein CASSRQGAGGYTF.

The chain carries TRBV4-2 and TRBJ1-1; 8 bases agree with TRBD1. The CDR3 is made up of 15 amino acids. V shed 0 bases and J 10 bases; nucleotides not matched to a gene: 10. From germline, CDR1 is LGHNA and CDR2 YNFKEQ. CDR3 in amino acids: CASSQDGTGLLRAFF. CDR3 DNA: TGTGCCAGCAGCCAAGACGGGACAGGACTTTTAAGAGCTTTCTTT.

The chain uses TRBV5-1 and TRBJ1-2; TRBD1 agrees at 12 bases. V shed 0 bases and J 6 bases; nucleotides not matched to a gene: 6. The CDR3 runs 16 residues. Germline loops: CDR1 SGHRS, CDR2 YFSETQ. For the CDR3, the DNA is TGCGCCAGCAGCTTGGACCCCGGGACAGGGGGCAATGGCTACACCTTC. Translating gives CASSLDPGTGGNGYTF.

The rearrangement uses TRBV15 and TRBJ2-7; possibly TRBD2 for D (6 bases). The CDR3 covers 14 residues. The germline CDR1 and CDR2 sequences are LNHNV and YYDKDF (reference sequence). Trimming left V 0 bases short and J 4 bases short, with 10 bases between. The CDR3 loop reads CATSRDRGLYEQYF. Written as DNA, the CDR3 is TGTGCCACCAGCAGAGATAGGGGACTTTACGAGCAGTACTTC.

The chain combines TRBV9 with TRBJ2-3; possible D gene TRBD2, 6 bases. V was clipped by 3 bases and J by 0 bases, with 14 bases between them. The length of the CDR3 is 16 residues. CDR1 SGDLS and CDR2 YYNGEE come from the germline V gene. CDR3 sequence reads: CASSGRRGTSTDTQYF. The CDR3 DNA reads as TGTGCCAGCAGCGGGCGGCGCGGGACTAGCACAGATACGCAGTATTTT.

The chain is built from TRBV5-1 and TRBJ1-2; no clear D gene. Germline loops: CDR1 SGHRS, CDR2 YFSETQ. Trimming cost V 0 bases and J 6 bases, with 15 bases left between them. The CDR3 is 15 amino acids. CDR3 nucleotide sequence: TGCGCCAGCAGCTTGGGGCGGGCGGGAGAGGATGGCTACACCTTC. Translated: CASSLGRAGEDGYTF.

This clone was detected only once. The CDR3 loop reads CASSLDRGANTGELFF. CDR3 bases: TGCGCCAGCAGCTTGGACAGGGGCGCAAACACCGGGGAGCTGTTTTTT. The genes are TRBV5-1 and TRBJ2-2; 7 bases agree with TRBD1. The V gene end was trimmed by 0 bases and the J gene end by 2 bases; junction bases not matched to a gene: 4. Germline V gene lookup returns CDR1 SGHRS and CDR2 YFSETQ. The CDR3 loop spans 16 amino acids.

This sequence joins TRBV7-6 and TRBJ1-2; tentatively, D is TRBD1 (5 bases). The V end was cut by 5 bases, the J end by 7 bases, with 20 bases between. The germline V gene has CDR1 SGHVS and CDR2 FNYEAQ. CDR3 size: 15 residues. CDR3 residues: CASSPTAPGGGGYTF. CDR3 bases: TGTGCCAGCAGCCCCACCGCCCCGGGGGGTGGTGGCTACACCTTC. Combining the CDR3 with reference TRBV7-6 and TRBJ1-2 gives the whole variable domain GAGVSQSPRYKVTKRGQDVALRCDPISGHVSLYWYRQALGQGPEFLTYFNYEAQQDKSGLPNDRFSAERPEGSISTLTIQRTEQRDSAMYRCASSPTAPGGGGYTFGSGTRLTVV.

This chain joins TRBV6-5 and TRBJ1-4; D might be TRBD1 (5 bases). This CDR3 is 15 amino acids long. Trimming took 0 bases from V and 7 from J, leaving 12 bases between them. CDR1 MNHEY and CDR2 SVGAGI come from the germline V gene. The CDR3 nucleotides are TGTGCCAGCAGTTACTCGTCCCAGGGCATTGAAAAACTGTTTTTT. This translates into CASSYSSQGIEKLFF.

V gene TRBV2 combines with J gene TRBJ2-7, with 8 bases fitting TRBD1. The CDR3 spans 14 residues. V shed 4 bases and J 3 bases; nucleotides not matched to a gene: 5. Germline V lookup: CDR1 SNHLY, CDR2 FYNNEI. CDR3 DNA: TGTGCCAGCAGTGGACAGGGGCATAGCTACGAGCAGTACTTC. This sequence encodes CASSGQGHSYEQYF.

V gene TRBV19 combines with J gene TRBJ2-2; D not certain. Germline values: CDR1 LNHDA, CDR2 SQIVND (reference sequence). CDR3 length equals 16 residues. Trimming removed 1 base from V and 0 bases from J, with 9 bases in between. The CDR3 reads CASSIVWATNTGELFF. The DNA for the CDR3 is TGTGCCAGTAGTATAGTATGGGCCACGAACACCGGGGAGCTGTTTTTT.

CDR3 nucleotides: TGTGCCAGCAGCTCACTAGCGGGAGGCCCCGGTGGGCAGTTCTTC. It encodes CASSSLAGGPGGQFF. The rearrangement links TRBV6-2 or TRBV6-3 to TRBJ2-1; 12 nucleotides agree with TRBD2. V was pared by 6 bases and J by 12 bases, with 12 bases of the junction left unmatched. Germline V CDR1 and CDR2: MNHEY, SVGEGT. The CDR3 runs to 15 residues.

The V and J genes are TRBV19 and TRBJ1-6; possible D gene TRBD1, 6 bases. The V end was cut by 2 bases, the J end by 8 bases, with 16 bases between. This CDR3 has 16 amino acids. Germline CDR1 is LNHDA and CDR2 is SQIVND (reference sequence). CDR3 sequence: CASSISGGRIYSPLHF. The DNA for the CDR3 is TGTGCCAGTAGTATAAGCGGGGGCAGGATATATTCACCCCTCCACTTT.

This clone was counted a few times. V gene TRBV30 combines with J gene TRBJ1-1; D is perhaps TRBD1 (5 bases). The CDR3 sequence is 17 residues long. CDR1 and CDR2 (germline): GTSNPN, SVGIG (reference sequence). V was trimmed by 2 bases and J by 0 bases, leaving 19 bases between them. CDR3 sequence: CAWSSTASLSMNTEAFF. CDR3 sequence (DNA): TGTGCCTGGAGTTCGACAGCATCATTGAGCATGAACACTGAAGCTTTCTTT. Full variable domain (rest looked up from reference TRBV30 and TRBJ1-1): SQTIHQWPATLVQPVGSPLSLECTVEGTSNPNLYWYRQAAGRGLQLLFYSVGIGQISSEVPQNLSASRPQDRQFILSSKKLLLSDSGFYLCAWSSTASLSMNTEAFFGQGTRLTVV.

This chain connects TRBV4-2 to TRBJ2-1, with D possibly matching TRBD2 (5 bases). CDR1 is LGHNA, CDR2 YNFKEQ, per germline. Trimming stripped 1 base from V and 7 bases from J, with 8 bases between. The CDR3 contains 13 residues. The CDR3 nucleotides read TGTGCCAGCAGCCAAGGTGAGGGAAATGAGCAGTTCTTC. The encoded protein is CASSQGEGNEQFF.

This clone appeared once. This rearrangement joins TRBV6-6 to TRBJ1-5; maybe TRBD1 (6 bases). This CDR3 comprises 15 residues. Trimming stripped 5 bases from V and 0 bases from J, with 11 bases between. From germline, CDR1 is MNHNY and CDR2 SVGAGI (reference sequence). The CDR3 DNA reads TGTGCCAGCAGTCGGGACAAGTATAGCAATCAGCCCCAGCATTTT. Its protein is CASSRDKYSNQPQHF.